This entry features one T cell receptor (beta chain) sequence. The V gene end was trimmed by 3 bases and the J gene end by 4 bases; junction bases not matched to a gene: 14. Germline V gene data show CDR1 as LGHNA and CDR2 as YNFKEQ. This CDR3 has 17 residues. The entry originates in a study of blood T cell repertoires in COVID-19. Libraries were prepared by immunoSEQ multiplex PCR; TCRdb keeps only in-frame clonotypes and omits some of them. The sample comprises under 250,000 clones, 84% of which are singletons, and roughly a tenth rests with the top ten. V is TRBV4-2 and J is TRBJ2-5, with 7 bases fitting TRBD1. The clonotype was recovered from a man aged 45 to 65 with active or convalescent COVID-19. The sample comprised peripheral blood. The CDR3 bases are TGTGCCAGCAGCCAGCGAATTAACAGGGGTCGGGGAGAGACCCAGTACTTC. It codes for CASSQRINRGRGETQYF.